Each of the 7 T cell receptor beta chains below was sequenced from the same sample in a study of early T cells in non-severe SARS-CoV-2 infection. TCRdb re-called the 5' RACE reads with MiXCR, one entry per CDR3 protein. The sample holds about 71,000 distinct CDR3 sequences, approximately 15% seen once. The sample consisted of whole blood. The receptor set was obtained from an adult who was a healthcare worker with PCR-confirmed SARS-CoV-2 infection or an uninfected control (not recorded which).

This clonotype turned up a few times. This chain connects TRBV5-5 to TRBJ1-1; D ambiguous. Trimming removed 0 bases from V and 6 bases from J, with 6 bases in between. This CDR3 has 12 amino acids. The germline V gene encodes CDR1 SGHKS and CDR2 YYEKEE (reference sequence). CDR3 region: CASSLVGSEAFF. The CDR3 DNA reads as TGTGCCAGCAGCTTGGTGGGGTCTGAAGCTTTCTTT.

This clonotype was seen more than once but under ten times. Relative to the germline gene, one junction end is altered; a read error may explain this. The chain is built from TRBV20-1 and TRBJ2-3, with no clear D. CDR1 and CDR2 (germline): DFQATT, SNEGSKA (reference sequence). The CDR3 has 13 residues. CDR3 bases: TGCAGTGCTAGAGCGGTTAGCAGAGATACGCAGTATTTT. It encodes CSARAVSRDTQYF.

This sequence joins TRBV5-1 and TRBJ2-1; TRBD1 might be the D (7 bases). There are 14 residues in the CDR3. In germline, CDR1 is SGHRS, CDR2 YFSETQ. The V and J ends lost 5 bases and 5 bases respectively, with 14 bases between them. CDR3 loop: CASREGAENNEQFF. The CDR3 DNA sequence: TGCGCCAGCAGGGAGGGGGCCGAGAACAATGAGCAGTTCTTC.

This clonotype was observed many times. CDR3 bases: TGCAGTGCTGCCCCAGGGGCCGCTGAAGCTTTCTTT. Amino acids: CSAAPGAAEAFF. The rearrangement links TRBV20-1 to TRBJ1-1; possible D gene TRBD1, 6 bases. Trimming shortened V by 5 bases and J by 6 bases, and 13 bases separated the two germline ends. The CDR3 runs to 12 residues. CDR1 is DFQATT and CDR2 is SNEGSKA in the germline V gene (reference sequence).

This clonotype has a handful of counts. The rearrangement uses TRBV11-1 and TRBJ2-2, with D unclear. V lost 5 bases and J 6 bases, leaving 10 bases between the germline ends. CDR3 length: 13 residues. The V gene's germline CDR1 is SGHAT and CDR2 FQDESV (reference sequence). The CDR3 loop reads CASSRVIPGELFF. DNA of the CDR3: TGTGCCAGCAGCCGAGTAATCCCCGGGGAGCTGTTTTTT.

The J gene is TRBJ2-1, the V gene TRBV5-1; TRBD2 matches at 7 bases. V shed 3 bases, J shed 12 bases, and the junction held 6 bases outside the gene matches. The CDR3 runs to 12 residues. CDR1 is SGHRS and CDR2 is YFSETQ in the germline V gene. The DNA for the CDR3 is TGCGCCAGCAGCTCCATGGGGAGGGCGCAGTTCTTC. Protein: CASSSMGRAQFF.

There are a few counts of this clonotype. The CDR3 nucleotides are TGTGCCAGCACCCTGACCGGGACAGGGGACAATGAGCAGTTCTTC. It translates to CASTLTGTGDNEQFF. The J gene is TRBJ2-1, the V gene TRBV11-3, with 10 bases identical to TRBD1. Trimming at V came to 7 bases and at J to 5 bases, leaving 8 bases not matched to a gene. Germline CDR1 is SGHNT and CDR2 is YENEEA. The CDR3 consists of 15 residues.